What follows are 19 T cell receptor beta chains derived from one specimen sequenced in a study of T cell repertoires in cytomegalovirus infection. TCRdb passed the reads through MiXCR, listing each CDR3 protein once. The sample holds 130,000 or so distinct CDR3 sequences; roughly 6% are singletons and the top ten take approximately 18%. The specimen was PBMCs. The source is a human donor in good health (CMV status not recorded). Some clones in this sample may be carry-over from other donors' samples.

V gene TRBV19 combines with J gene TRBJ1-1; D uncertain. CDR3 size: 12 residues. Germline CDR1 LNHDA, CDR2 SQIVND (reference sequence). The germline V and J ends were trimmed by 3 bases and 0 bases, with 2 bases remaining between them. The CDR3 loop reads CASSMLNTEAFF. For the CDR3, the DNA is TGTGCCAGTAGTATGCTGAACACTGAAGCTTTCTTT.

The J gene is TRBJ2-1, the V gene TRBV7-2, with 8 bases aligning to TRBD1. The CDR3 consists of 14 residues. Looked up from germline, CDR1 is SGHTA and CDR2 is FQGNSA. The V segment lost 5 bases and the J segment 6 bases; nucleotides outside the gene matches: 6. The CDR3 DNA reads as TGTGCCAGCAGCGCCCGACAGGGGCGCAATGAGCAGTTCTTC. Translating gives CASSARQGRNEQFF.

This clonotype has only a few counts. This chain links TRBV5-1 with TRBJ2-5; the D gene is possibly TRBD1 (5 bases). Germline V CDR1 and CDR2: SGHRS, YFSETQ. The V end lost 0 bases, the J end lost 5 bases, and 8 bases lay between the germline ends. This CDR3 contains 13 residues. Here the CDR3 DNA reads TGCGCCAGCAGCTTGGAGGGGATGGAGACCCAGTACTTC. Its translation is CASSLEGMETQYF.

To note about this clonotype: This clone may be a read error of a much larger clone one base away. The CDR3 does not end in the conserved phenylalanine or tryptophan, so this is likely a read error. J is TRBJ1-2 and V is TRBV7-2; 8 nucleotides match TRBD1. The ends lost 5 bases at V and 5 bases at J; junction bases unmatched: 7. CDR1 and CDR2 (germline): SGHTA, FQGNSA. CDR3 size: 14 residues. Here the CDR3 DNA reads TGTGCCAGCAGCCCAGGGGGCTCTCATTATGGCTACACCCTC. This translates into CASSPGGSHYGYTL.

V and J are TRBV14 and TRBJ2-7, with D perhaps given as TRBD1 or TRBD2 (5 bases each). Germline V lookup: CDR1 SGHDN, CDR2 FVKESK. The CDR3 runs to 15 residues. The ends were cut back, 1 base at V and 3 bases at J, with 13 bases in the middle. CDR3 nucleotides: TGTGCCAGCAGCCAAGGAGGGGCAGGAAACTACGAGCAGTACTTC. This encodes CASSQGGAGNYEQYF.

In this sample, this clonotype turned up many times. The chain joins TRBV7-8 to TRBJ2-1; 9 bases match TRBD2. This CDR3 spans 15 amino acids. Unmatched junction bases numbered 11, after V lost 5 bases and J lost 9 bases. The germline V gene has CDR1 SGHVS and CDR2 FQNEAQ. CDR3 protein: CASSPSLAGRGEQFF. DNA of the CDR3: TGTGCCAGCAGCCCTTCGCTAGCGGGGCGCGGTGAGCAGTTCTTC. Combining the CDR3 with reference TRBV7-8 and TRBJ2-1 gives the whole variable domain GAGVSQSPRYKVAKRGQDVALRCDPISGHVSLFWYQQALGQGPEFLTYFQNEAQLDKSGLPSDRFFAERPEGSVSTLKIQRTQQEDSAVYLCASSPSLAGRGEQFFGPGTRLTVL.

About this clonotype itself: A much more abundant neighbour one base away suggests this may be a read error. Because it lacks the conserved phenylalanine or tryptophan at the end, this CDR3 is likely a read error. The V gene is TRBV6-6, the J gene TRBJ2-7; the match to TRBD2 covers 11 bases. The V gene end was trimmed by 6 bases and the J gene end by 6 bases; junction bases not matched to a gene: 10. Germline CDR1 is MNHNY and CDR2 is SVGAGI (reference sequence). The CDR3 is 15 amino acids. The chain's CDR3 is CASRIPGLADSEQYI. The CDR3 region has the DNA TGTGCCAGCAGAATACCGGGACTAGCGGACAGCGAGCAGTACATC.

This clonotype was seen at least ten times. The chain is built from TRBV7-2 and TRBJ1-1, with no clear D. The germline V gene encodes CDR1 SGHTA and CDR2 FQGNSA. V was clipped by 6 bases and J by 6 bases, with 20 bases between them. The CDR3 totals 15 residues. The CDR3 is CASSSEEGWRSEAFF. The CDR3 DNA follows: TGTGCCAGCAGTTCTGAGGAAGGGTGGAGATCTGAAGCTTTCTTT.

This clonotype was seen many times. The genes are TRBV28 and TRBJ2-1; the D gene could be TRBD1 or TRBD2 (5 bases each). This CDR3 has 14 residues. V lost 2 bases, J lost 10 bases, and 15 bases lay in between. Germline loops: CDR1 MDHEN, CDR2 SYDVKM. Written as DNA, the CDR3 is TGTGCCAGCAGTTTAGGCCAGATCTGGGGGGAGCAGTTCTTC. Its protein is CASSLGQIWGEQFF.

This clonotype was seen ten or more times. The chain couples TRBV7-2 to TRBJ2-3; 8 bases match TRBD1. The CDR3 contains 16 residues. Per germline, CDR1 SGHTA and CDR2 FQGNSA. V trimming: 5 bases; J trimming: 3 bases; junction bases outside the gene matches: 10. The CDR3 DNA follows: TGTGCCAGCAGCGCACACAGGGGGTTTAGGACAGATACGCAGTATTTT. As protein: CASSAHRGFRTDTQYF. The entire variable domain, with the rest obtained from reference TRBV7-2 and TRBJ2-3, is as follows: GAGVSQSPSNKVTEKGKDVELRCDPISGHTALYWYRQSLGQGLEFLIYFQGNSAPDKSGLPSDRFSAERTGGSVSTLTIQRTQQEDSAVYLCASSAHRGFRTDTQYFGPGTRLTVL.

This clonotype was seen ten or more times. The V gene is TRBV7-2, the J gene TRBJ1-1; the D gene is possibly TRBD1 (5 bases). CDR1 and CDR2 (germline): SGHTA, FQGNSA. Trimming pared 0 bases from V and 6 bases from J, leaving 8 bases between. The CDR3 is 13 amino acids. CDR3 amino acids: CASSLAQGPEAFF. Written as DNA, the CDR3 is TGTGCCAGCAGCTTAGCGCAGGGACCTGAAGCTTTCTTT.

This chain joins TRBV15 and TRBJ2-7; D may be TRBD1 (5 bases). Germline V gives CDR1 LNHNV, CDR2 YYDKDF (reference sequence). This CDR3 contains 14 residues. Trimming pared 0 bases from V and 3 bases from J, leaving 9 bases between. The CDR3 sequence is CATSRDRGFYEQYF. The CDR3 DNA is TGTGCCACCAGCAGAGATAGGGGCTTCTACGAGCAGTACTTC.

V usage is TRBV18 and J usage is TRBJ2-3; no reliable D call. Germline V CDR1 and CDR2: KGHSH, LQKENI. CDR3 length: 12 amino acids. V dropped 3 bases and J dropped 4 bases, with 5 bases sitting between them. DNA of the CDR3: TGTGCCAGCTCACCCCAGTCAGATACGCAGTATTTT. Its translation: CASSPQSDTQYF.

Many counts were recorded for this clonotype. Written as DNA, the CDR3 is TGTGCCAGCAGCTCCCGAGAGACAGGTGTGACTGAAGCTTTCTTT. Translated, it gives CASSSRETGVTEAFF. The rearrangement joins TRBV11-1 to TRBJ1-1; the D gene is possibly TRBD1 (6 bases). The CDR3 has 15 residues. The V end was cut by 4 bases, the J end by 5 bases, with 17 bases between. Per the germline V gene, CDR1 is SGHAT and CDR2 is FQDESV (reference sequence).

This clonotype was seen a handful of times. The J gene is TRBJ1-5, the V gene TRBV28; D possibly corresponds to TRBD1 (6 bases). The germline V gene encodes CDR1 MDHEN and CDR2 SYDVKM. CDR3 length equals 16 residues. Deletions cut 3 bases from V and 2 bases from J, with 14 bases between. DNA of the CDR3: TGTGCCAGCAGTTTCCGGGGGCCGGTGGGCAATCAGCCCCAGCATTTT. This encodes CASSFRGPVGNQPQHF.

This chain links TRBV4-1 with TRBJ2-3; D is perhaps TRBD2 (5 bases). V lost 0 bases and J 2 bases, leaving 24 bases between the germline ends. The germline V gene encodes CDR1 MGHRA and CDR2 YSYEKL. This CDR3 comprises 20 residues. The CDR3 protein is CASSQDWGVPPRALTDTQYF. CDR3 DNA: TGCGCCAGCAGCCAAGATTGGGGAGTTCCGCCCCGAGCCCTCACAGATACGCAGTATTTT.

This clonotype turned up a few times. V usage is TRBV28 and J usage is TRBJ2-7; perhaps TRBD2 as D (7 bases). The CDR3 is 14 amino acids. V lost 11 bases and J lost 3, with 20 bases in between. The V gene's germline CDR1 is MDHEN and CDR2 SYDVKM. The CDR3, as DNA: TGTGCCTCCGAATGGGGGAGGGGGTTCTACGAGCAGTACTTC. It yields the protein CASEWGRGFYEQYF.

This clonotype was seen many times. CDR3 nucleotides: TGCGCCAGCAGCTCCCACCCGGGGGCTGTCGGGACCGGGGAGCTGTTTTTT. Translating it yields CASSSHPGAVGTGELFF. The chain carries TRBV5-1 and TRBJ2-2; D tentatively reads TRBD1 or TRBD2 (6 bases each). The CDR3 is made up of 17 amino acids. V lost 3 bases, J lost 5 bases, and 20 bases lay in between. Germline values: CDR1 SGHRS, CDR2 YFSETQ.

This clonotype has a handful of counts. The chain couples TRBV6-4 to TRBJ2-1; the D is unclear. Germline CDR1 reads MRHNA; CDR2 reads SNTAGT. The CDR3 has 11 residues. Trimming took off 3 bases at V and 7 bases at J, with 4 bases between the two ends. The chain's CDR3 is CASSDRNEQFF. As DNA, the CDR3 is TGTGCCAGCAGTGATAGGAATGAGCAGTTCTTC.